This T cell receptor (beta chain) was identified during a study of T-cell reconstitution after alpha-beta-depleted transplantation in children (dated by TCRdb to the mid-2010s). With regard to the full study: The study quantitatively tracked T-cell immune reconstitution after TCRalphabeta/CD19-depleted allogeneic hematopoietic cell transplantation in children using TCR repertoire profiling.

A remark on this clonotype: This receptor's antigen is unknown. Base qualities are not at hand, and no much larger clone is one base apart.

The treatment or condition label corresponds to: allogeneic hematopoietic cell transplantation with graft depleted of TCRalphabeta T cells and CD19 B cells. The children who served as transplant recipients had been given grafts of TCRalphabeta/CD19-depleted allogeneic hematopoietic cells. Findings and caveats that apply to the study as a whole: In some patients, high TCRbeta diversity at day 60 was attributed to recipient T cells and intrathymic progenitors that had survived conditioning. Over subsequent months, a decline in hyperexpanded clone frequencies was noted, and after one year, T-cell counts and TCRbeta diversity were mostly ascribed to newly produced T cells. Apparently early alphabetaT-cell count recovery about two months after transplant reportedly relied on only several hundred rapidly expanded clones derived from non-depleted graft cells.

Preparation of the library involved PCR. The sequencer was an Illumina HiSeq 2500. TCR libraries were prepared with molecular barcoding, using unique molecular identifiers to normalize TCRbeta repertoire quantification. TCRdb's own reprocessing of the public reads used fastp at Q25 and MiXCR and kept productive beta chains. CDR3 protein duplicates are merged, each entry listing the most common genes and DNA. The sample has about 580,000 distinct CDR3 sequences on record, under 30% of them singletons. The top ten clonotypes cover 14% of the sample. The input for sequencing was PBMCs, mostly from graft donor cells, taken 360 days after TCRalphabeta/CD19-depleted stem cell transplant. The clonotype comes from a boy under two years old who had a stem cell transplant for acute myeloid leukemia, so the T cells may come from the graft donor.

The CDR3 amino acid sequence is: CASSVQGAAGTEAFF. The DNA reads TGTGCCAGCAGCGTCCAGGGGGCGGCAGGAACTGAAGCTTTCTTT. Recombination connected TRBV7-3 to TRBJ1-1; TRBD1 agrees with 8 junctional bases. From the cysteine up to the phenylalanine, the CDR3 has a length of 15 residues. The read is trimmed to its CDR3 DNA, 45 bases read in frame from base 1. CDR1 and CDR2 were assigned from the germline V gene as SGHTA and FQGTGA. V loses 5 bases at its end and J loses 5 bases; junction bases beyond the gene matches: 10. Joined to the reference TRBV7-3 and TRBJ1-1 proteins, this CDR3 gives the full variable domain: GAGVSQTPSNKVTEKGKYVELRCDPISGHTALYWYRQSLGQGPEFLIYFQGTGAADDSGLPNDRFFAVRPEGSVSTLKIQRTERGDSAVYLCASSVQGAAGTEAFFGQGTRLTVV.